This T cell receptor (beta chain) was recorded in a study of cytomegalovirus exposure and HLA in healthy donors. Regarding the study as a whole: Prior analysis indicated that the majority of TCR beta V segments exhibited productivity approximately 90% or approximately 30% of the time.

Researchers ran the PCR with 60 Vbeta and 13 Jbeta primers. The method was immunoSEQ multiplex PCR; TCRdb's version includes in-frame clones alone and lacks a portion of them. Of about 98,000 clones listed, about 81% are singletons. Trimming left V 2 bases short and J 1 base short, with 8 bases between. The CDR3 sequence is 15 residues long. Germline V gene data show CDR1 as MNHNY and CDR2 as SVGAGI (reference sequence). Comments on this clone: Its antigen is as yet unknown.

The chain uses TRBV6-6 and TRBJ1-4; tentatively, D is TRBD1 (5 bases). This TCR was recovered from a man aged 35-49 years in good health and CMV-seronegative. Source material: PBMCs. The CDR3 reads CASSYGGQTNEKLFF. In DNA, the CDR3 is TGTGCCAGCAGTTACGGTGGACAAACTAATGAAAAACTGTTTTTT.